This T cell receptor (beta chain) was captured by sequencing in a study of T cell repertoires in cytomegalovirus infection. Study as a whole: Newly reported HLA-C-restricted and thoroughly characterized HLA-B-restricted CMV epitopes were employed. From public TCR beta signatures came an indication of both CMV infection and matching HLA type.

TCRdb used MiXCR to reprocess the reads, holding one entry per CDR3 protein. The sample has about 63,000 distinct CDR3 sequences, around 20% seen once. As regards this clonotype: The antigen remains undetermined.

The CDR3 totals 13 residues. CDR1 and CDR2 from the germline V gene are SGHTA and FQGNSA. V was clipped by 7 bases and J by 7 bases, with 17 bases between them. General study results and limits: Ex vivo responses were dominated by HLA-C-restricted CMV-specific TCR beta clonotypes. Based on cumulative public TCR beta family frequency, carriers of CMV plus the relevant HLA were identified.

The origin of this receptor is a human donor in good health (CMV status not recorded). Some clones in this sample may be carry-over from other donors' samples. This chain connects TRBV7-2 to TRBJ2-7; D is uncertain. The specimen comprised CD8+ T cells from cultured PBMCs, sampled from culture after CMV antigen stimulation. Written as DNA, the CDR3 is TGTGCCAGCACGAACGCAGGCGGACGGGAGCAGTACTTC. Translating it yields CASTNAGGREQYF.